This paragraph reports one TCR beta chain. Its cognate antigen has yet to be identified. Qualities for individual bases were not recorded, and no much larger clone is one base off. From the cysteine up to the phenylalanine, the CDR3 has a length of 13 residues. The entry retains the CDR3 DNA only, 39 bases that are in frame from base 1. The germline V gene specifies SQVTM as CDR1 and ANQGSEA as CDR2. Germline trimming: 6 bases from V, 0 bases from J; junction bases outside gene matches: 4. The data derive from a study of cytomegalovirus exposure and HLA in healthy donors (dated by TCRdb to the late 2010s). About the study as a whole: In an earlier analysis of under 600 of the donors, 276 Gb of sequence data and 90 million to 120 million unique TCR beta sequences from 180 million or so T cells were reported. An early release covering 550 to 650 HLA-typed donors comprised 250 to 350 gigabases of sequencing data and about 90 million unique TCR sequences. The genetic ancestry cluster associated with self-reported Caucasian donors included roughly four fifths of the approximately 400 genotyped donors. The aim of the study was to test whether cataloging public T cell receptors could identify signatures of past pathogen exposure. Using immunosequencing, the study profiled T cell repertoires from 500 to 800 subjects and related those repertoires to cytomegalovirus serostatus. In addition to the first cohort of roughly 700 subjects, a separate validation cohort of approximately 110 different subjects was used. The study combined high-throughput TCR immunosequencing, statistical association of individual TCRs with disease status, and machine learning to predict cytomegalovirus infection status. A later analysis re-examined previously published TCR beta repertoires from over 500 donors and added high-resolution HLA genotyping to investigate patterns of TCR occurrence. The later analysis used no new phenotypic data to find candidate immune exposures, relying instead on TCR beta sequences and their occurrence across donors. To decide whether each TCR beta V gene segment behaved as functional or pseudogenic, an earlier analysis of fewer than 750 of the donors relied on high-throughput TCR beta sequencing. Donor age, sex, ethnicity and CMV serostatus were compiled together with the repertoire data. In a later genetic analysis, genome-wide SNP genotypes for about 55% of the roughly 700 donors were used, and that subset was treated as a discovery cohort. All discovery cohort repertoires had been generated on a single sequencing platform. HLA typing included class I and class II loci at four-digit resolution. The number of typed donors differed by locus: about 629-640 for A, B, C, DRB1 and DQB1; 500 to 550 for DQA1; 606 for DPA1; and roughly 470 for DPB1. A handful of DR-DQ haplotypes were treated as single units for association and clustering because of strong linkage in the cohort. On average, roughly 250,000 unique TCR beta nucleotide sequences were sequenced per donor among about 400 genotyped donors of the cohort, with 15% to 20% of those sequences being non-productive.

Receptors were amplified or captured by the immunoSEQ multiplex PCR assay. A mixture of 60 forward primers for TCR Vbeta segments and 13 reverse primers for TCR Jbeta segments was used in the multiplex PCR. The CDR3 region of rearranged TCR beta genes was amplified from genomic DNA by a multiplex PCR assay. On the Illumina HiSeq System, the amplified TCR beta libraries were sequenced as 87-base-pair reads. In the source study's methods: Across the roughly 700 repertoires, a later analysis counted 75 million to 90 million unique TCR beta chains, roughly 11 million of which were shared by at least two donors. To remove PCR and sequencing errors, raw reads were error-corrected and collapsed into unique sequences using a nearest-neighbor algorithm that merged closely related sequences. To assign V, D and J gene segments, CDR3 sequences were aligned to IMGT reference sequences. For a sequence to be retained, a match of at least six nucleotides was required to both a V gene segment and a J gene segment. Rearrangements were classified as productive when the CDR3 lacked stop codons and remained in frame with V and J, and all other rearrangements were classified as non-productive. CDR3 was defined by IMGT convention, running from the second conserved V-encoded cysteine to the conserved J-encoded phenylalanine. The earlier analysis of around 640 of the donors excluded sequences that lacked an unambiguous match to a single V gene segment. An earlier analysis of several hundred of the donors called V segments functional above 56.7% productive rearrangements and segregating when the between-donor standard deviation exceeded 5%. A statistical classification framework was built to diagnose cytomegalovirus status from the catalog of TCR beta chain sequences. In a later analysis, V and J genes were assigned by comparing TCR nucleotide sequences against IMGT/GENE-DB human TR gene sequences. The TCRdist pipeline was used in a later analysis to assign CDR3 sequences and most-parsimonious VDJ recombination scenarios. In a later analysis, each TCR beta chain was defined by its CDR3 amino acid sequence together with its V-gene family, and reads lacking a unique V-gene family were excluded. A later analysis removed 550 to 650 highly shared, low-generation-probability nucleotide sequences to deal with suspected cross-contamination and a sequencing artifact. In a later analysis, a clonal expansion index for each public chain was calculated from normalized within-repertoire ranks of inferred template counts. Generation probabilities in a later analysis came from a VDJ recombination model fitted to out-of-frame rearrangements, and those results were checked against IGoR. In a later analysis, TCR-TCR, TCR-HLA and TCR-CMV co-occurrence was scored with hypergeometric tests, and a repertoire-size bias correction was applied to TCR pairs. A later analysis estimated false discovery rates by permuting HLA or CMV assignments 20 times. In a later analysis, co-occurring TCRs were grouped with DBSCAN, and TCRdist sequence similarity was added when clustering was performed within HLA-allele-positive subsets. Co-occurrence clustering excluded repertoires with fewer than 30,000 or more than 120,000 public chains, plus five with anomalous nucleotide sharing. In its TCRdb copy, this immuneACCESS table keeps in-frame sequences only and misses some clones. Where compared with another copy, unresolved V genes explain less than half of these, and the others have no known cause. V and J calls plus clone size are reproduced from that table; the DNA served to infer D and trimming. This sample comprises 180,000 or so clones, 75% to 85% of them detected only once. The top ten clonotypes cover roughly 6% of the sample.

In total, approximately 690 healthy bone marrow donors made up the cohort. All cohort members were sampled while nominally healthy, although unrecorded immune exposures were likely present. The donor tested CMV seropositive, placing the donor among the 290 or so seropositive members of the cohort. A peripheral blood sample was collected from each donor, and TCR beta sequencing was performed on peripheral blood mononuclear cells. Genomic DNA extraction from the blood cell samples was performed with the Qiagen DNeasy Blood Extraction Kit. Points the paper makes about the study in general: A further reported finding was that TCR beta sequences accurately predicted the HLA-A and HLA-B alleles for most subjects in the first cohort. Assigning TCR associations to individual alleles was difficult when HLA alleles, especially DR and DQ, strongly co-occurred. For the cohort, immune exposure information was limited to CMV serostatus. Because HLA typing was missing for some donors at each locus, association tests included only the typed subset. Compared with equally common non-associated chains, HLA-associated TCR beta chains in a later analysis were more clonally expanded and had lower generation probabilities. Roughly uniform sequencing depth across donors was assumed in presence/absence analyses, although this assumption may not hold. Linkage disequilibrium might explain the correlated functional status among segregating V segments, but an unknown experimental factor could not be excluded. The earlier analysis of fewer than 750 of the donors excluded some 15 rarely observed V segments, including chromosome 9 orphons, because counts were too low. In a later analysis, several top co-occurrence clusters were reported to appear linked to parvovirus B19, influenza, CMV and Epstein-Barr virus. In a later analysis, the rate of TCR association differed among HLA loci, with DRB1 alleles having the most associated TCRs and HLA-C alleles having the fewest. An association between a missense DCLRE1C variant and V-gene and J-gene trimming of TCR beta chains was found in a later genetic analysis and replicated in an independent cohort. In an earlier analysis of a few hundred of the donors, most TCR beta V segments were observed in productive rearrangements about 87% or about 30% of the time, broadly matching IMGT annotations. A total of 150 or so TCR beta chains were listed by the study as associated with cytomegalovirus. A cluster of highly shared sequence variants was judged likely to represent a technical artifact of the sequencing pipeline. While some public TCRs were present in many individuals, most TCR sequences turned up only very rarely across donors. In both the original and validation cohorts, the classifier was reported to diagnose cytomegalovirus status with high specificity and sensitivity. According to the authors, the approach could potentially be generalized to other disease states and immunological phenotypes. A later analysis found that most CMV-associated TCR beta chains appeared HLA-restricted, with HLA associations seemingly driven largely by CMV exposure. A few of the identified cytomegalovirus-associated TCR beta chains were confirmed in vitro to be specific for cytomegalovirus antigens. A later genetic analysis reported fewer N-insertions in productive TCRs among donors in an Asian-associated ancestry cluster than the roughly 700-donor mean. In a later analysis, about 16,000 TCR beta sequences were associated with specific HLA alleles at a false discovery rate of 0.05. Only TCR beta chains were sequenced in this cohort, and the absence of alpha or paired-chain data limited detectable features. Some IMGT-functional V segments, including TRBV6-2 and TRBV6-3, could not be distinguished by the 87-base-pair reads and were therefore excluded.

The V gene is TRBV29-1 and the J gene is TRBJ2-5, with 7 junctional bases fitting TRBD1. The sequenced sample consisted of PBMCs. The source is a woman in her forties or fifties in good health and CMV-seropositive. The CDR3 corresponds to CSVLGQNQETQYF. The nucleotide sequence reads as follows: TGCAGCGTCCTGGGACAGAACCAAGAGACCCAGTACTTC.